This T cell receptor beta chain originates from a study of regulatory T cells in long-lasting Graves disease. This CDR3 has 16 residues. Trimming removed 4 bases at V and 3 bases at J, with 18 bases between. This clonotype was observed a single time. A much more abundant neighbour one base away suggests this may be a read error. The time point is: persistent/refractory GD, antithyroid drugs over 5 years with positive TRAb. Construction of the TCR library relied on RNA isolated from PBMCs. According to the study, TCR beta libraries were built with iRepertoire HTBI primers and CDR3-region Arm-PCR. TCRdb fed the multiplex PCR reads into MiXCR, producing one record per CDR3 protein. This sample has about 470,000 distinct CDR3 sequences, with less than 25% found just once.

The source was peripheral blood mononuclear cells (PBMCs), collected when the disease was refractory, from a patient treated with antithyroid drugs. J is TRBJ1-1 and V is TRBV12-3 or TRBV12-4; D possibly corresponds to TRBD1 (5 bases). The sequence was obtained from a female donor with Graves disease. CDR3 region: CASSSYPRDEDTEAFF. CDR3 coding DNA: TGTGCCAGCAGTTCCTACCCCCGGGACGAGGACACTGAAGCTTTCTTT.